Shown below are 17 T cell receptor beta chains from a single sample sequenced in a study of graft-versus-host responses after intestinal transplantation. These receptors' antigens are unknown. Profiled with immunoSEQ multiplex PCR; TCRdb holds only in-frame clones, not every one. The top ten hold 0.17% of the sample, which has around 96,000 clones, about 94% seen once. The source material was unstimulated CD4+ T cells sorted from spleen or lymph node cells, sampled before intestinal transplant. These receptors were taken from a human donor who received an intestinal transplant.

The chain has TRBV7-9 and TRBJ1-1, with TRBD1 identical over 10 bases. Germline assignment: CDR1 SEHNR and CDR2 FQNEAQ (reference sequence). V dropped 5 bases and J dropped 3; count of bases not matched to a gene: 3. The CDR3 loop spans 14 amino acids. CDR3 in DNA: TGTGCCAGCAGCCCCGGGACAGGGGACACTGAAGCTTTCTTT. The encoded protein is CASSPGTGDTEAFF.

The gene calls are TRBV6-6 and TRBJ2-5; TRBD1 aligns across 8 bases. In germline, CDR1 is MNHNY, CDR2 SVGAGI (reference sequence). The V and J ends lost 5 bases and 7 bases, in that order; junction bases with no gene match: 3. The CDR3 totals 12 residues. This CDR3 reads CASSQGAGTQYF. CDR3 bases: TGTGCCAGCAGTCAGGGGGCAGGGACCCAGTACTTC.

The CDR3 coding sequence is TGTGCCAGTAGTATTGAGGACAGAAGCTACAATGAGCAGTTCTTC. Translated, it gives CASSIEDRSYNEQFF. This chain connects TRBV19 to TRBJ2-1; D perhaps matches TRBD1 (6 bases). The CDR3 extends over 15 amino acids. Germline V gives CDR1 LNHDA, CDR2 SQIVND (reference sequence). V dropped 3 bases and J dropped 3 bases, with 12 bases sitting between them.

This chain connects TRBV12-5 to TRBJ2-1; D is ambiguous. The germline CDR1 and CDR2 sequences are LGHNT and FRNRAP. V gave up 1 base and J gave up 5 bases, with 15 bases separating them. The CDR3 extends over 16 amino acids. In nucleotides, the CDR3 is TGTGCTAGTGGTTTGGGCACCTTCTACCAACACAATGAGCAGTTCTTC. It translates to CASGLGTFYQHNEQFF. The full variable domain, with the rest looked up from reference TRBV12-5 and TRBJ2-1, is DARVTQTPRHKVTEMGQEVTMRCQPILGHNTVFWYRQTMMQGLELLAYFRNRAPLDDSGMPKDRFSAEMPDATLATLKIQPSEPRDSAVYFCASGLGTFYQHNEQFFGPGTRLTVL.

This chain uses TRBV28 with TRBJ1-1; D unresolved. CDR1 is MDHEN and CDR2 is SYDVKM in the germline V gene. This CDR3 has 14 amino acids. V was shortened by 5 bases and J by 0 bases, with 10 bases between the two germline ends. CDR3 nucleotides: TGTGCCAGCAGTCCCCGAGCTCTGAACACTGAAGCTTTCTTT. It codes for CASSPRALNTEAFF.

V usage is TRBV7-9 and J usage is TRBJ2-5; possibly TRBD1 for D (6 bases). V was trimmed by 5 bases and J by 4 bases, leaving 11 bases between them. This CDR3 has 13 amino acids. Germline V gene sequence: CDR1 SEHNR, CDR2 FQNEAQ (reference sequence). In nucleotides, the CDR3 is TGTGCCAGCAGCCCCGTAGGGGGAGAGACCCAGTACTTC. It encodes CASSPVGGETQYF.

The chain links TRBV12-2 to TRBJ1-2; the table's D call TRBD1 went unverified against the DNA. TRBV12-2 is a pseudogene. The CDR3 has 17 residues. The CDR3 DNA sequence: TGTGCAAGTCGCCCTTTAGATTGGACAGGGGCTGGCTATGGCTACACCTTC. Protein: CASRPLDWTGAGYGYTF.

The rearrangement uses TRBV18 and TRBJ1-6; D is unresolved. CDR3 size: 13 residues. Per the germline V gene, CDR1 is KGHSH and CDR2 is LQKENI. V lost 3 bases and J 6 bases, leaving 6 bases between the germline ends. The CDR3 DNA reads as TGTGCCAGCTCACCGGGCAGTAATTCACCCCTCCACTTT. Translation: CASSPGSNSPLHF.

The V and J genes are TRBV2 and TRBJ1-1; the D gene is possibly TRBD1 (6 bases). The V end lost 2 bases, the J end lost 7 bases, and 14 bases lay between the germline ends. Germline CDR1 is SNHLY and CDR2 is FYNNEI. The CDR3 extends over 14 amino acids. The CDR3 coding sequence is TGTGCCAGCAGTGAATTCGGGACACCCCTTGAAGCTTTCTTT. Translation gives CASSEFGTPLEAFF.

This sequence joins TRBV30 and TRBJ2-5, with 11 bases that match TRBD1. The ends lost 3 bases at V and 6 bases at J; junction bases unmatched: 6. CDR1 GTSNPN and CDR2 SVGIG come from the germline V gene (reference sequence). The CDR3 totals 14 residues. CDR3 sequence (DNA): TGTGCCTGGAGCTGGACAGGGGGCTTTCAGACCCAGTACTTC. This sequence encodes CAWSWTGGFQTQYF.

The J gene is TRBJ2-7, the V gene TRBV25-1; 8 bases are shared with TRBD1. The V gene's germline CDR1 is MGHDK and CDR2 SYGVNS. The CDR3 loop spans 14 amino acids. Germline trimming cut 2 bases from V and 3 bases from J; bases unmatched to any gene: 3. CDR3 coding DNA: TGTGCCAGCAGTGAACAGGGACAGGTCTACGAGCAGTACTTC. Amino acid sequence: CASSEQGQVYEQYF.

V usage is TRBV5-1 and J usage is TRBJ2-3; 7 positions match TRBD2. V shed 3 bases, J shed 0 bases, and the junction held 4 bases outside the gene matches. From germline, CDR1 is SGHRS and CDR2 YFSETQ. The CDR3 sequence is 15 residues long. CDR3 amino acids: CASSWGGASTDTQYF. The CDR3 DNA reads as TGCGCCAGCAGCTGGGGGGGAGCTAGCACAGATACGCAGTATTTT.

A single count supports this clone. The chain has TRBV6-5 and TRBJ1-2, with a possible D match to TRBD1 (6 bases). The CDR3 length is 13 residues. V was trimmed by 4 bases and J by 8 bases, leaving 14 bases between them. Per germline, CDR1 MNHEY and CDR2 SVGAGI. CDR3 amino acids: CASSSGQTLGYTF. The CDR3 DNA reads as TGTGCCAGCAGTTCCGGACAGACTCTAGGCTACACCTTC.

This chain connects TRBV2 to TRBJ1-1; the D gene is possibly TRBD1 (5 bases). This CDR3 is 15 amino acids long. CDR1 and CDR2 (germline): SNHLY, FYNNEI. V was clipped by 4 bases and J by 4 bases, with 16 bases between them. This chain's CDR3 is CASSALGAPVTEAFF. The CDR3 region has the DNA TGTGCCAGCAGTGCTTTAGGGGCGCCGGTCACTGAAGCTTTCTTT.

This chain links TRBV19 with TRBJ1-1; 7 bases are shared with TRBD1. CDR3 length equals 13 residues. Trimming took 7 bases from V and 5 from J; bases not matched to a gene: 7. CDR1 is LNHDA and CDR2 is SQIVND in the germline V gene (reference sequence). The CDR3 loop is CASTKDRFTEAFF. The CDR3 nucleotides read TGTGCCAGTACAAAGGACAGGTTTACTGAAGCTTTCTTT.

The chain is built from TRBV7-2 and TRBJ2-1, with TRBD2 matching over 7 bases. Per germline, CDR1 SGHTA and CDR2 FQGNSA. Trimming took 1 base from V and 1 from J; bases not matched to a gene: 13. The CDR3 totals 19 residues. In DNA, the CDR3 is TGTGCCAGCAGCTTAGGATCCTCGACTGCGGGAGTATCCTACAATGAGCAGTTCTTC. Protein: CASSLGSSTAGVSYNEQFF.

The chain recombines TRBV7-9 with TRBJ2-7, with 8 bases matching TRBD2. Looked up from germline, CDR1 is SEHNR and CDR2 is FQNEAQ (reference sequence). The CDR3 loop spans 16 amino acids. With 4 bases clipped from V and 6 bases from J, the junction kept 14 bases outside the gene matches. CDR3 loop: CASSYGLAPIAGEQYF. The CDR3 region has the DNA TGTGCCAGCAGCTACGGACTAGCCCCCATTGCAGGCGAGCAGTACTTC.